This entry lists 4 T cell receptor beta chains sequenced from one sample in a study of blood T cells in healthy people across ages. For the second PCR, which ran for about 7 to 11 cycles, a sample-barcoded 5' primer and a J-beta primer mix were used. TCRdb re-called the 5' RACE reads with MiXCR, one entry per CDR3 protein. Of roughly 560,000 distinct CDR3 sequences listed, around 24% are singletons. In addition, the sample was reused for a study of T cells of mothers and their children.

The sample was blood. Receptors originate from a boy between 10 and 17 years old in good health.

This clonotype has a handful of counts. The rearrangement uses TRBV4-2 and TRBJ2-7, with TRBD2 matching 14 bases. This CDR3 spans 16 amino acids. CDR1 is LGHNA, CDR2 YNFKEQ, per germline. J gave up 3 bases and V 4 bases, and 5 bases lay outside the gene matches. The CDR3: CASSPGTSGSVYEQYF. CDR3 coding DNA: TGTGCCAGCAGCCCTGGGACTAGCGGGAGTGTCTACGAGCAGTACTTC.

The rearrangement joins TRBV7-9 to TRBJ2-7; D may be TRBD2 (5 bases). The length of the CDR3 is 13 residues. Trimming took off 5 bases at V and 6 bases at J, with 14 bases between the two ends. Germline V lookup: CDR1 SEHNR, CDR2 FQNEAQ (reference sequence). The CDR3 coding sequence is TGTGCCAGCAGCCGTATCGGGGAAGGCGAGCAGTACTTC. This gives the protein CASSRIGEGEQYF.

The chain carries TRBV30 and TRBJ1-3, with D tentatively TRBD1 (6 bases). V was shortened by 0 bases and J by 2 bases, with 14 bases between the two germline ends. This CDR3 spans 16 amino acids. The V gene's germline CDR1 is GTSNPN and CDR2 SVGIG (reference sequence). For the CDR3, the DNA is TGTGCCTGGAGTGTACAGGGCTTACAGCCTGGAAACACCATATATTTT. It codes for CAWSVQGLQPGNTIYF.

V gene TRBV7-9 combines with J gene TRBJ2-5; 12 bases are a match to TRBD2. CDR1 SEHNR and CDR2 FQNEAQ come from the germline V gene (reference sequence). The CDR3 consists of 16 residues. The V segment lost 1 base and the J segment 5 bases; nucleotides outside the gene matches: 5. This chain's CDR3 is CASSLDGLAGLETQYF. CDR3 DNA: TGTGCCAGCAGCTTAGACGGACTAGCGGGGTTGGAGACCCAGTACTTC.